This TCR beta chain was captured in a study of technical replicates of blood from a handful of donors. This clone was seen only a few times. The protocol was immunoSEQ multiplex PCR, while the TCRdb copy is restricted to in-frame clones and leaves out a portion. The table records approximately 14,000 clones, 80% to 85% of them present only once. V lost 6 bases, J lost 4 bases, and 16 bases lay in between. This CDR3 spans 15 amino acids. Germline lookup yields CDR1 MRHNA and CDR2 SNTAGT. This sequence originates from a human donor in good health. The chain employs TRBV6-4 and TRBJ1-3; D possibly corresponds to TRBD1 (6 bases). The sample comprised PBMCs. The CDR3 reads CASSTITGSGNTIYF. CDR3 DNA sequence: TGTGCCAGCAGCACAATTACAGGGTCCGGAAACACCATATATTTT.